In its sample, the clone carrying this T cell receptor (beta chain) was seen a few times. Its antigen is currently unknown. V lost 2 bases, J lost 4 bases, and 12 bases lay in between. Germline loops: CDR1 MNHNS, CDR2 SASEGT. This CDR3 has 15 residues. This sample stems from a study of blood T cells in healthy people across ages. A sample-barcoded 5' primer and a J-beta primer mix were used in a second PCR of roughly 7 to 11 cycles. TCRdb re-derived calls from the 5' RACE reads in MiXCR, one entry per CDR3 protein. The profile shows roughly 1,800,000 distinct CDR3 sequences, around half of them singletons. Whole-study findings and limits: A strong correlation was found between TCR beta diversity and the percentage of naive T cells.

The chain couples TRBV6-1 to TRBJ2-1, with D unclear. The sequenced sample was blood. The TCR was taken from a middle-aged woman in good health. This chain's CDR3 is CASSESPNPYNEQFF. CDR3 in DNA: TGTGCCAGCAGTGAATCCCCAAACCCTTACAATGAGCAGTTCTTC.